The clone carrying this T cell receptor beta chain was seen ten or more times. As yet, its antigen is unknown. Building of the TCR beta libraries involved iRepertoire HTBI primers and Arm-PCR of CDR3 regions. TCRdb re-derived calls from the multiplex PCR reads in MiXCR, one entry per CDR3 protein. The table lists a few hundred thousand distinct CDR3 sequences, about 10% of them singletons. This specimen belongs to a study of regulatory T cells in long-lasting Graves disease. Looking at the study overall: Newly diagnosed Graves' patients took antithyroid drugs under 3 months.

Documented time point: newly diagnosed GD, antithyroid drugs for less than 3 months. The TCR library was prepared using RNA isolated from PBMCs. The CDR3 has 13 residues. The germline V gene encodes CDR1 DFQATT and CDR2 SNEGSKA (reference sequence). With 5 bases removed from V and 7 bases from J, the gap between germline ends came to 15 bases. Notes on the study in general: Between persistent patients, 2,500 to 3,500 public clonotypes were shared, exceeding the roughly 940 shared between new patients.

The same sample was also studied in work on T cells in Graves' hyperthyroidism and ophthalmopathy.

The clonotype originates from a woman between 18 and 29 years old with Graves disease. Sequencing was performed on peripheral blood mononuclear cells (PBMCs), taken at new diagnosis, from a patient treated with antithyroid drugs. The chain has TRBV20-1 and TRBJ1-5; D is possibly TRBD1 (6 bases). The CDR3 loop is CSAQGGVEQPQHF. The CDR3 bases are TGCAGTGCTCAAGGGGGGGTCGAACAGCCCCAGCATTTT.